The T cell receptor beta chain described here comes from a study of shared clonotypes between healthy human individuals. As concerns this clone: Its target is unknown.

The V gene lost 1 base and the J gene lost 1 base, with 29 bases spanning the gap. The CDR3 contains 21 residues. Germline loops: CDR1 GTSNPN, CDR2 SVGIG (reference sequence). Each cell subset's genomic DNA was divided evenly among several immunoSEQ plates. Some clones are missing from TCRdb's copy, which holds only in-frame ones; the method was immunoSEQ multiplex PCR. The sample yields under 300,000 clones, 50% to 80% seen once. Study outcomes and limitations: Around 5% was the fraction of naive CD4 clonotypes found shared across a few donors.

The sequence was collected from a man between 25 and 39 years old in good health. Sequencing was carried out using memory CD4+ T cells sorted from blood. Subset meaning: CD45RA-negative fraction. The chain has TRBV30 and TRBJ2-1; D unclear. CDR3 residues: CAWSEGLREGSKWLSYNEQFF. Written as DNA, the CDR3 is TGTGCCTGGAGTGAAGGCCTTAGAGAAGGTTCTAAATGGCTTTCCTACAATGAGCAGTTCTTC.